The source of this T cell receptor beta chain is a study of T cell responses to AZD1222 COVID-19 vaccine. Study-level points and caveats: Spike regions recognized by vaccine-associated CD4 TCRs spanned the protein, led by 160-218 and 743-854. Baseline seropositivity characterized only 5 to 7 AZD1222 recipients. The study sampled repertoires only after the peak T cell response.

Details on this clone: What it recognizes is unknown.

Method: immunoSEQ multiplex PCR; TCRdb's copy keeps in-frame clones and lacks some. The sample includes roughly 110,000 clones, about 90% of them seen just once. V shed 6 bases and J shed 7 bases, with 18 bases lying between them. Germline assignment: CDR1 MNHNY and CDR2 SVGAGI (reference sequence). The CDR3 runs 14 residues. The sequencing here drew on peripheral blood, taken on day 0 of AZD1222 vaccination. The sequence was collected from an adult in good health. The chain couples TRBV6-6 to TRBJ2-5; D might be TRBD2 (6 bases). In DNA, the CDR3 is TGTGCCAGCAGCTCGTCCCGGGGGTCCGGGACCCAGTACTTC. Translation gives CASSSSRGSGTQYF.